These T cell receptor beta chains were read from a single sample in a study of early stage breast cancer tumors. This table comes from immunoSEQ multiplex PCR, and its TCRdb copy is limited to in-frame clones, with some not included. The sample records several thousand clones, around 62% being singletons. The sample comprised breast tumor tissue. The receptor source for this set is a person between 60 and 69 years old with breast cancer. CDR3s leave out the opening cysteine and the closing phenylalanine or tryptophan. Size tells how often a clone was seen (once, few, many) or the class of an expanded clone, and some rows leave it out.

clone_size,cdr3_length,v_call,cdr3_aa
.,14,TRBV19,ASSKATTTHQETQY
.,12,TRBV19,ASSPGTSGYEQY
.,11,TRBV19,ASSTTGGDGYT
few,14,TRBV5-1,ASSLGRLATSYEQY
few,12,TRBV15,ATSLDRGNQPQH
.,12,TRBV7-2,ASSSGQVDYGYT
.,12,TRBV19,ASSLDRATYEQY
.,9,TRBV18,ASSPSNEQF
.,13,TRBV2,ASRRGSGDTGELF
.,11,TRBV29-1,SAGVGEKYGYT
.,13,TRBV6-5,ASSYGLEMNTEAF
.,11,TRBV29-1,SVDQGEVYGYT
.,12,TRBV27,ASSLTPEGVQQF
.,12,TRBV23-1,ASSQSSSTDTQY
.,10,TRBV19,ASSAGPDTQY
.,13,TRBV27,ASSSQGRGNGELF
.,17,TRBV5-1,ASSSLIGLAGGYSYEQY
.,11,TRBV7-3,ASSSDSNSPLH
few,13,TRBV7-8,ASSLGATVNTEAF
.,11,TRBV7-3,ASSLVGQETQY
.,11,TRBV19,ASSWTGEGEQF
medium-sized,15,TRBV11-3,ASSLGLQGASTGELF
.,12,TRBV6-5,ASRNPGLTNEQF
.,13,TRBV7-3,ASSVGTHSQETQY
.,15,TRBV13,ASSSRTGGPNTGELF
large,12,TRBV5-6,ASSSGTGYNEQF
.,10,TRBV2,ASSDSGEAQY
few,13,TRBV5-6,ASSSGTSSYNEQF
few,13,TRBV4-1,ASSLRESTNEKLF
.,13,TRBV7-9,ASSLGARVTGELF
.,12,TRBV6-6,ASSPTGTSGEQY
.,12,TRBV5-1,ASSLDTSVDTQY
.,13,TRBV10-3,AISESGEGYNEQF
.,16,TRBV7-9,ASSWGGGITRSRDTQY
.,13,TRBV6-1,ASSHGTGSPYGYT
.,13,TRBV4-2,ASSQGGAREEKLF
.,13,TRBV11-2,ASSLGVQGAYEQY
.,11,TRBV6-6,ASRIRPTGELF
.,12,TRBV5-1,ASSLGRAGETQY
.,10,TRBV7-3,ASSLTGDEQF
.,14,TRBV6-5,ASSSSGGSVQETQY
.,16,TRBV19,ASSSSKTSGVSTDTQY
few,17,TRBV30,AWSVSYILPGGLQETQY
.,9,TRBV30,AWRDTGELF
.,12,TRBV7-2,ASSLGLGLDTQY
.,11,TRBV27,ASSLTYNQPQH